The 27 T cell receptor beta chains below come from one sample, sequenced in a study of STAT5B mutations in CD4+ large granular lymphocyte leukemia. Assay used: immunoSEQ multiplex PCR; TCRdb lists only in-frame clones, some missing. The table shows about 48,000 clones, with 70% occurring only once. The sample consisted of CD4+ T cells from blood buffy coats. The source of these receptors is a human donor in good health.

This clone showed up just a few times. CDR3 residues: CASRPRGSNYGYTF. The CDR3 coding sequence is TGTGCCAGCAGACCGCGGGGGTCTAACTATGGCTACACCTTC. The chain joins TRBV6-5 to TRBJ1-2; the D gene is possibly TRBD1 (5 bases). Trimming took 6 bases from V and 0 from J, leaving 11 bases between them. CDR3 size: 14 residues. CDR1 and CDR2 from the germline V gene are MNHEY and SVGAGI.

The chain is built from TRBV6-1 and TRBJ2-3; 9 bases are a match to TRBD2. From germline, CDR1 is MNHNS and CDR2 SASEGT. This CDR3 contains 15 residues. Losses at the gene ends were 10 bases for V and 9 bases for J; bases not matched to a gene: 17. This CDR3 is CAILRAERGAGTQYF. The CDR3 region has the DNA TGTGCCATTCTCCGCGCTGAGCGGGGGGCTGGGACGCAGTATTTT.

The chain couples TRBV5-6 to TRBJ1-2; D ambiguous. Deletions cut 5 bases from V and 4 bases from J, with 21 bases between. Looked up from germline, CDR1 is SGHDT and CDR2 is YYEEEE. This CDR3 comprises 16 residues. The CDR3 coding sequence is TGTGCCAGCAGACGCCAACGGGCAGGACGGGGCTATGGCTACACCTTC. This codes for CASRRQRAGRGYGYTF.

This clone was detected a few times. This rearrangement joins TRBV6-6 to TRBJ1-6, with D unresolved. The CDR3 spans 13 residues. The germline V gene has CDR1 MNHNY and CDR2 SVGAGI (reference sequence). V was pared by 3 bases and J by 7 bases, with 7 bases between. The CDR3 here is CASSYVENSPLHF. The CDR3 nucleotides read TGTGCCAGCAGTTATGTTGAAAATTCACCCCTCCACTTT.

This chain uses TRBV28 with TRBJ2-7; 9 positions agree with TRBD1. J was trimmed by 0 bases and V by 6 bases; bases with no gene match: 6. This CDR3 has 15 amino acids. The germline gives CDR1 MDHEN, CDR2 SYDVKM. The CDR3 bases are TGTGCCAGCAGGGCACCGGGACAGGGCTCCTACGAGCAGTACTTC. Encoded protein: CASRAPGQGSYEQYF.

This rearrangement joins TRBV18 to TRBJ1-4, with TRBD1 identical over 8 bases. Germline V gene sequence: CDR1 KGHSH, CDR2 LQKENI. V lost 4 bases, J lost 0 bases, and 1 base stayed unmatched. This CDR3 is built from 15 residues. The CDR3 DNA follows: TGTGCCAGCTCACAACAGGGGGCAACTAATGAAAAACTGTTTTTT. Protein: CASSQQGATNEKLFF.

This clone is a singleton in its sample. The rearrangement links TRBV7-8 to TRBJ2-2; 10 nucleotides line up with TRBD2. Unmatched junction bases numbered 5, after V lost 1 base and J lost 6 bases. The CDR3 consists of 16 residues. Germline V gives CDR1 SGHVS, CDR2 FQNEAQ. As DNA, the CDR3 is TGTGCCAGCAGCTTAGTAGGACTAGCGGTGGCCGGGGAGCTGTTTTTT. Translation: CASSLVGLAVAGELFF. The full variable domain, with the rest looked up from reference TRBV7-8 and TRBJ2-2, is GAGVSQSPRYKVAKRGQDVALRCDPISGHVSLFWYQQALGQGPEFLTYFQNEAQLDKSGLPSDRFFAERPEGSVSTLKIQRTQQEDSAVYLCASSLVGLAVAGELFFGEGSRLTVL.

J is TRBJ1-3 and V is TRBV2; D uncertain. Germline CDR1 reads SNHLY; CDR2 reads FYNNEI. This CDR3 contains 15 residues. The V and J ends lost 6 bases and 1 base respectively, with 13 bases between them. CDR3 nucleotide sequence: TGTGCCAGCAGGGGCAGACTAGGGTCTGGAAACACCATATATTTT. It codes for CASRGRLGSGNTIYF.

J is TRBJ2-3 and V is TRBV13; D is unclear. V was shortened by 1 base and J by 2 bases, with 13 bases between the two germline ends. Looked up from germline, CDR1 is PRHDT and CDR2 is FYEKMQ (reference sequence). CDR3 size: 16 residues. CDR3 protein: CASSLDLEGNTDTQYF. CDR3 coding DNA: TGTGCCAGCAGCTTAGACCTAGAAGGGAACACAGATACGCAGTATTTT.

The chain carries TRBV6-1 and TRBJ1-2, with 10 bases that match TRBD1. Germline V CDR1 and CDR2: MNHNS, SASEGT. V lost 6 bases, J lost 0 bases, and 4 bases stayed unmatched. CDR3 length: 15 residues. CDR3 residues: CASRLTGGPNYGYTF. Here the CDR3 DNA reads TGTGCCAGCAGACTGACAGGGGGCCCTAACTATGGCTACACCTTC.

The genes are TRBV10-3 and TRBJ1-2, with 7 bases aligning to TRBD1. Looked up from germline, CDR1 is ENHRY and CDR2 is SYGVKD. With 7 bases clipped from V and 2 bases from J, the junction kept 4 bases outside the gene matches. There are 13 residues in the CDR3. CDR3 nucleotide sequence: TGTGCCATCACCCCGACAGGGAACTATGGCTACACCTTC. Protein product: CAITPTGNYGYTF.

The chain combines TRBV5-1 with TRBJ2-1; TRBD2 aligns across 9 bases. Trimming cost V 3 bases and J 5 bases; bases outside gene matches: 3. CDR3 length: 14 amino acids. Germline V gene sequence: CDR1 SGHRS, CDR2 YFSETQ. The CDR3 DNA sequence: TGCGCCAGCAGCTCAGTAGCGGGGGACAATGAGCAGTTCTTC. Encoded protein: CASSSVAGDNEQFF.

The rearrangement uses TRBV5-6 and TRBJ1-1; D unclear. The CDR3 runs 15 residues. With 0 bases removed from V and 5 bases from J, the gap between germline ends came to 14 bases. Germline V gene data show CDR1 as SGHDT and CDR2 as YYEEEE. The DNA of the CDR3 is TGTGCCAGCAGCTTGGCCGGCAGGTTAATAACTGAAGCTTTCTTT. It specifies CASSLAGRLITEAFF.

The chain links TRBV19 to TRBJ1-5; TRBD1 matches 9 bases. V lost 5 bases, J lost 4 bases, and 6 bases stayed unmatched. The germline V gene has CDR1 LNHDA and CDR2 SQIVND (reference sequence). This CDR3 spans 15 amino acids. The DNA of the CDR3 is TGTGCCAGTAGTTCGGACAGGGGAAGAAATCAGCCCCAGCATTTT. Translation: CASSSDRGRNQPQHF.

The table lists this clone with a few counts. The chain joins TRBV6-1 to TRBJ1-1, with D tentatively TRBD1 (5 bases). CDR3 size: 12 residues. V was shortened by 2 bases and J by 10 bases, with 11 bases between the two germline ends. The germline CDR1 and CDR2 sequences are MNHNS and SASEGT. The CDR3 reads CASSESFRAAFF. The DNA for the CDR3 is TGTGCCAGCAGTGAATCTTTCAGGGCAGCTTTCTTT.

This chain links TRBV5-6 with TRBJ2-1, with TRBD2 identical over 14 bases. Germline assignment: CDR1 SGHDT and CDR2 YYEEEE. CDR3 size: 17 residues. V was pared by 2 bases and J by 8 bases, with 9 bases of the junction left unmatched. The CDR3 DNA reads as TGTGCCAGCAGCTTAGGACTAGCGGGGGGCATAGGGGATGAGCAGTTCTTC. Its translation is CASSLGLAGGIGDEQFF.

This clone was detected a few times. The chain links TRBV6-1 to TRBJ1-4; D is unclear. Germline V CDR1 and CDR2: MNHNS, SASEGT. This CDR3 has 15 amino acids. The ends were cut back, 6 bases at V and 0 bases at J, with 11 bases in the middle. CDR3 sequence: CASSQQYPTNEKLFF. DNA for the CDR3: TGTGCCAGCAGCCAACAGTATCCAACTAATGAAAAACTGTTTTTT.

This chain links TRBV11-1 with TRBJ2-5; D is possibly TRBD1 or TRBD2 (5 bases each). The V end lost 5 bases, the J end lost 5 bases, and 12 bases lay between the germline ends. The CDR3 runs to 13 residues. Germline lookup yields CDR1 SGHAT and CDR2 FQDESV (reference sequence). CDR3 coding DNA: TGTGCCAGCAGCCCCCGGGGACGTGAGACCCAGTACTTC. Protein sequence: CASSPRGRETQYF.

The CDR3 DNA is TGTGCCAGCAGCGTAACTACCGGGCTAGGGGCGACTGGGGCCAACGTCCTGACTTTC. It specifies CASSVTTGLGATGANVLTF. The V call is TRBV9, the J call TRBJ2-6; a weak D match, TRBD1 (5 bases). Germline values: CDR1 SGDLS, CDR2 YYNGEE. The CDR3 consists of 19 residues. Between the trimmed V and J ends, which lost 1 base and 2 bases, there was a span of 19 bases. Filled out from reference TRBV9 and TRBJ2-6, the complete variable domain reads DSGVTQTPKHLITATGQRVTLRCSPRSGDLSVYWYQQSLDQGLQFLIQYYNGEERAKGNILERFSAQQFPDLHSELNLSSLELGDSALYFCASSVTTGLGATGANVLTFGAGSRLTVL.

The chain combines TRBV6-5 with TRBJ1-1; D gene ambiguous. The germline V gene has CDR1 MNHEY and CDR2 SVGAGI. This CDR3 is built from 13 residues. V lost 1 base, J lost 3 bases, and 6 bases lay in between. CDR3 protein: CASSYLIDTEAFF. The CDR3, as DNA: TGTGCCAGCAGTTACTTGATAGACACTGAAGCTTTCTTT.

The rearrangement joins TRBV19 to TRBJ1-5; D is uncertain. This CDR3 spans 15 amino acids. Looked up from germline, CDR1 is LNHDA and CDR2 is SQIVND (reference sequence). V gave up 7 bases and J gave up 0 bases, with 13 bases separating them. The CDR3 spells CASTAGGYSNQPQHF. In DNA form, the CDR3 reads TGTGCCAGTACCGCGGGAGGTTATAGCAATCAGCCCCAGCATTTT.

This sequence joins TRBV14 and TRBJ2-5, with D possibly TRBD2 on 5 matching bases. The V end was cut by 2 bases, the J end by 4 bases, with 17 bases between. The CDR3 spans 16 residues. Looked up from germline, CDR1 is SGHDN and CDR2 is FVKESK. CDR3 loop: CASSQRRSGSGETQYF. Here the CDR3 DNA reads TGTGCCAGCAGCCAACGGCGGAGCGGCTCGGGAGAGACCCAGTACTTC. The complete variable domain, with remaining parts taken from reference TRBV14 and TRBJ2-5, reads EAGVTQFPSHSVIEKGQTVTLRCDPISGHDNLYWYRRVMGKEIKFLLHFVKESKQDESGMPNNRFLAERTGGTYSTLKVQPAELEDSGVYFCASSQRRSGSGETQYFGPGTRLLVL.

This CDR3 is CAISGTEADTQYF. Here the CDR3 DNA reads TGTGCCATCAGCGGGACAGAGGCAGATACGCAGTATTTT. This chain links TRBV10-3 with TRBJ2-3; 7 bases map to TRBD1. V lost 6 bases, J lost 4 bases, and 4 bases stayed unmatched. Germline V gene data show CDR1 as ENHRY and CDR2 as SYGVKD. The CDR3 is made up of 13 amino acids.

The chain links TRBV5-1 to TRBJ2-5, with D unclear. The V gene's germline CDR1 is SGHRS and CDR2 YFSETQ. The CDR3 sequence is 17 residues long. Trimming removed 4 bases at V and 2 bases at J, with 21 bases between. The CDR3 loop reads CASSPSALDGIQETQYF. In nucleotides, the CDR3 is TGCGCCAGCAGCCCGTCGGCCCTGGACGGAATACAAGAGACCCAGTACTTC.

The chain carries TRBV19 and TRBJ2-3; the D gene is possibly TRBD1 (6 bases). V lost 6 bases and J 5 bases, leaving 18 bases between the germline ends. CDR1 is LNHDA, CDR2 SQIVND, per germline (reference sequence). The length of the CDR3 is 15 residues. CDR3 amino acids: CASRDRRGEGDTQYF. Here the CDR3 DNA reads TGTGCCAGTAGAGACCGCAGGGGAGAGGGAGATACGCAGTATTTT.

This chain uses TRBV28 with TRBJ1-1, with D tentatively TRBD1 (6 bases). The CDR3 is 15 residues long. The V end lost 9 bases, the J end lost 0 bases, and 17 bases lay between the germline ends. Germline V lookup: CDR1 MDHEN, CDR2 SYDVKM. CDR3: CASLTQGQLNTEAFF. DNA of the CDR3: TGTGCCAGTCTTACGCAGGGGCAGCTGAACACTGAAGCTTTCTTT. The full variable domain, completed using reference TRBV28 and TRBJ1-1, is DVKVTQSSRYLVKRTGEKVFLECVQDMDHENMFWYRQDPGLGLRLIYFSYDVKMKEKGDIPEGYSVSREKKERFSLILESASTNQTSMYLCASLTQGQLNTEAFFGQGTRLTVV.

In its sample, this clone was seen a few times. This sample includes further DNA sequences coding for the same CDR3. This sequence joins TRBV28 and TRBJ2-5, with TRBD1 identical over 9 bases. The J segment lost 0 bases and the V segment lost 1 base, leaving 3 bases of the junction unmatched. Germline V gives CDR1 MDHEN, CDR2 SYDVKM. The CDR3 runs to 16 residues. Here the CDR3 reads CASSLLGTGYQETQYF. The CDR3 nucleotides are TGTGCCAGCAGTTTATTGGGGACAGGGTACCAAGAGACCCAGTACTTC.